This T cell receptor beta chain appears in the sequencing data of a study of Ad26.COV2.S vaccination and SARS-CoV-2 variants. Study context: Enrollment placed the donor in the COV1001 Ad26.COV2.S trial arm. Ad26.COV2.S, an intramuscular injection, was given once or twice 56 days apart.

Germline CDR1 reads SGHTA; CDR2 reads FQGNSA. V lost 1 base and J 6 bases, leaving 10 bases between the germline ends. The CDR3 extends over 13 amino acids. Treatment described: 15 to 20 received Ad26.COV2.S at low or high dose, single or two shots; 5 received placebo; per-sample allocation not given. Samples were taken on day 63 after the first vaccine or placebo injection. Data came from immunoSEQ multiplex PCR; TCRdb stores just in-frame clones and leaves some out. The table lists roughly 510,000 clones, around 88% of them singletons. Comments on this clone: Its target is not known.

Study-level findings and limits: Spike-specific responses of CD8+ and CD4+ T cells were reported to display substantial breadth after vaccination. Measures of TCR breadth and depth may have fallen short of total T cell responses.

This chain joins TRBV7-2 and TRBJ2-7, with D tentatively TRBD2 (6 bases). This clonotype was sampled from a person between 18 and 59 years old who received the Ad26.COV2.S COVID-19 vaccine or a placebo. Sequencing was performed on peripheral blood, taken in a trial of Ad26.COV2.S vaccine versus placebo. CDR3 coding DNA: TGTGCCAGCAGCTTAGTTTGGGGGGTCGAGCAGTACTTC. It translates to CASSLVWGVEQYF.